This T cell receptor (beta chain) was retrieved from a study of T-cell reconstitution after alpha-beta-depleted transplantation in children. For this clonotype: Its antigen is unknown.

Unique molecular identifiers featured in how the TCRbeta library was prepared. TCRdb passed the PCR reads through MiXCR, listing each CDR3 protein once. The repertoire holds about 980,000 distinct CDR3 sequences, 25% to 30% seen once, with under 30% in the top ten. CDR3 length equals 18 residues. With 2 bases removed from V and 3 bases from J, the gap between germline ends came to 22 bases. Study-level results: Some patients' high day-60 TCRbeta diversity was attributed to recipient cells surviving conditioning. The study reportedly traced alpha-beta T cells about two months after transplant to several hundred expanded graft clones. Among T cells one year after transplant, newly produced cells accounted for most counts and diversity.

This clonotype was sampled from a boy under two years old who had a stem cell transplant for SCID, so the T cells may come from the graft donor. V and J are TRBV12-3 or TRBV12-4 and TRBJ1-1; D unresolved. This sample comprised PBMCs, mostly from graft donor cells, obtained 360 days after TCRalphabeta/CD19-depleted stem cell transplant. The CDR3 protein is CASSLRRTYSPRYTEAFF. The CDR3 DNA follows: TGTGCCAGCAGTTTAAGGCGGACCTACTCCCCACGGTACACTGAAGCTTTCTTT.